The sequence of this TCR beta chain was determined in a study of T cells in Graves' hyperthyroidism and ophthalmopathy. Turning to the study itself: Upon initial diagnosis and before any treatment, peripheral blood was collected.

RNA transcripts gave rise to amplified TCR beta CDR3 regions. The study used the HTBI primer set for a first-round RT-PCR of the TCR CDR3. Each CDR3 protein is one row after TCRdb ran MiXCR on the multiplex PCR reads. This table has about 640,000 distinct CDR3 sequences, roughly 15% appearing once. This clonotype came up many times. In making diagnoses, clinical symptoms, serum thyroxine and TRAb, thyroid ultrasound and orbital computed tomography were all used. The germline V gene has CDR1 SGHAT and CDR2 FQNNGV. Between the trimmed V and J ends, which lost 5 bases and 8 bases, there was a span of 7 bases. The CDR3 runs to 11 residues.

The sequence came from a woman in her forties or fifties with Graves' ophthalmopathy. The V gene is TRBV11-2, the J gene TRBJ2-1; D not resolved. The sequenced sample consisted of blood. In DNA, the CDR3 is TGTGCCAGCAGCCTCGCCTATGAGCAGTTCTTC. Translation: CASSLAYEQFF.